The next 25 T cell receptor beta chains were all read from a single sample in a study of shared clonotypes between healthy human individuals. Clones were read by immunoSEQ multiplex PCR, and TCRdb kept only the in-frame ones, dropping some. The sample has 550,000 to 750,000 clones; nearly 97% are singletons. Naive-designated CD8 cells lacked CD45RO, were positively enriched for CCR7, and omitted terminally differentiated effector memory CD45RA+ cells. Source material: naive CD8+ T cells sorted from blood. The receptors were gathered from a woman aged 25 to 39 in good health.

V usage is TRBV2 and J usage is TRBJ2-5; 9 nucleotides line up with TRBD2. Germline values: CDR1 SNHLY, CDR2 FYNNEI. V lost 7 bases to trimming and J lost 13 bases; unmatched junction nucleotides: 13. The CDR3 runs 13 residues. The CDR3 DNA reads as TGTGCCAGCAAGGAACTAGCGGGCGACGATCCGTACTTC. Its translation: CASKELAGDDPYF.

The rearrangement links TRBV28 to TRBJ1-6; 7 positions agree with TRBD1. Germline trimming cut 3 bases from V and 7 bases from J; bases unmatched to any gene: 6. CDR3 size: 15 residues. The germline gives CDR1 MDHEN, CDR2 SYDVKM. The CDR3 is CASSFPGQLNSPLHF. The CDR3 DNA sequence: TGTGCCAGCAGTTTCCCGGGACAGCTAAATTCACCCCTCCACTTT.

The chain joins TRBV28 to TRBJ2-7, with TRBD1 matching over 9 bases. Trimming removed 8 bases from V and 2 bases from J; junction bases left unmatched: 7. There are 14 residues in the CDR3. Germline CDR1 is MDHEN and CDR2 is SYDVKM. DNA of the CDR3: TGTGCCAGCTCGACCGGGACAGGGCCCTACGAGCAGTACTTC. Residues: CASSTGTGPYEQYF.

DNA for the CDR3: TGCGCCAGCAGTTCCGGGACAGGGGCGTTGAATGGCTACACCTTC. Residues: CASSSGTGALNGYTF. The rearrangement uses TRBV10-2 and TRBJ1-2, with 10 bases aligning to TRBD1. This CDR3 has 15 amino acids. Germline lookup yields CDR1 WSHSY and CDR2 SAAADI. After removal of 5 bases from V and 6 bases from J, the junction contained 9 bases not matched to a gene.

The rearrangement uses TRBV10-1 and TRBJ2-1; a weak D match, TRBD2 (6 bases). Trimming removed 2 bases at V and 6 bases at J, with 14 bases between. The CDR3 runs to 15 residues. CDR1 is WNHNN, CDR2 SYGVQD, per germline (reference sequence). The CDR3 reads CASSERETRVNEQFF. CDR3 DNA sequence: TGCGCCAGCAGTGAGCGGGAGACCAGGGTCAATGAGCAGTTCTTC.

The chain joins TRBV27 to TRBJ2-7; TRBD2 matches at 8 bases. CDR1 and CDR2 (germline): MNHEY, SMNVEV (reference sequence). This CDR3 contains 15 residues. V was pared by 3 bases and J by 1 base, with 5 bases of the junction left unmatched. The CDR3, as DNA: TGTGCCAGCAGTTTCTCAATAGCGGGGTCCTACGAGCAGTACTTC. As protein: CASSFSIAGSYEQYF.

This chain joins TRBV29-1 and TRBJ2-7, with D unresolved. The germline gives CDR1 SQVTM, CDR2 ANQGSEA. Between the trimmed V and J ends, which lost 3 bases and 4 bases, there was a span of 10 bases. The CDR3 length is 12 residues. The CDR3 nucleotides read TGCAGCGTTGAGGTGGGGAATTACGAGCAGTACTTC. It codes for CSVEVGNYEQYF.

This chain links TRBV12-5 with TRBJ2-7; D tentatively reads TRBD1 or TRBD2 (5 bases each). CDR1 and CDR2 from the germline V gene are LGHNT and FRNRAP. CDR3 length: 12 residues. The V and J ends lost 9 bases and 2 bases respectively, with 11 bases between them. The DNA of the CDR3 is TGTGCTAGCGCGATGGGGGCCTACGAGCAGTACTTC. It codes for CASAMGAYEQYF.

The chain is built from TRBV7-3 and TRBJ2-1, with no clear D. Germline loops: CDR1 SGHTA, CDR2 FQGTGA. The CDR3 extends over 13 amino acids. Trimming shortened V by 5 bases and J by 0 bases, and 5 bases separated the two germline ends. The CDR3 loop is CASSVDSYNEQFF. The CDR3 nucleotides are TGTGCCAGCAGCGTAGACTCCTACAATGAGCAGTTCTTC. Supplemented by reference TRBV7-3 and TRBJ2-1, the full variable domain reads GAGVSQTPSNKVTEKGKYVELRCDPISGHTALYWYRQSLGQGPEFLIYFQGTGAADDSGLPNDRFFAVRPEGSVSTLKIQRTERGDSAVYLCASSVDSYNEQFFGPGTRLTVL.

The rearrangement links TRBV7-2 to TRBJ1-5; 9 bases line up with TRBD1. Germline CDR1 reads SGHTA; CDR2 reads FQGNSA. V trimming: 6 bases; J trimming: 4 bases; junction bases outside the gene matches: 10. The CDR3 loop spans 16 amino acids. The DNA of the CDR3 is TGTGCCAGCAGTCAATGGACAGGGGTAAGGAATCAGCCCCAGCATTTT. It codes for CASSQWTGVRNQPQHF.

The chain carries TRBV5-5 and TRBJ2-7; either TRBD1 or TRBD2 may fit D (5 bases each). CDR1 is SGHKS and CDR2 is YYEKEE in the germline V gene (reference sequence). The CDR3 consists of 16 residues. V was pared by 4 bases and J by 3 bases, with 20 bases between. CDR3 amino acids: CASSQDREGRIYEQYF. The CDR3 bases are TGTGCCAGCAGCCAAGATCGCGAGGGGAGAATCTACGAGCAGTACTTC. Using reference TRBV5-5 and TRBJ2-7 for the parts outside the CDR3, the full variable domain is DAGVTQSPTHLIKTRGQQVTLRCSPISGHKSVSWYQQVLGQGPQFIFQYYEKEERGRGNFPDRFSARQFPNYSSELNVNALLLGDSALYLCASSQDREGRIYEQYFGPGTRLTVT.

The chain recombines TRBV27 with TRBJ2-1; D is uncertain. The ends were cut back, 1 base at V and 6 bases at J, with 16 bases in the middle. CDR3 length equals 16 residues. Germline CDR1 is MNHEY and CDR2 is SMNVEV (reference sequence). CDR3 nucleotide sequence: TGTGCCAGCAGTTTATATCGCAGCGCCTCCCTCAATGAGCAGTTCTTC. It encodes CASSLYRSASLNEQFF.

V is TRBV7-8 and J is TRBJ2-5; 7 bases fit TRBD1. The CDR3 runs 16 residues. Germline CDR1 and CDR2: SGHVS and FQNEAQ. Unmatched junction bases numbered 10, after V lost 5 bases and J lost 1 base. The DNA for the CDR3 is TGTGCCAGCAGCCCCGGGACAGCAACTTTCCAAGAGACCCAGTACTTC. Translation: CASSPGTATFQETQYF.

The chain is built from TRBV10-1 and TRBJ2-1; D possibly uses TRBD1 or TRBD2 (6 bases each). V shed 4 bases and J shed 7 bases, with 11 bases lying between them. Looked up from germline, CDR1 is WNHNN and CDR2 is SYGVQD (reference sequence). The CDR3 runs to 13 residues. The CDR3 is CASSVRGENEQFF. CDR3 DNA sequence: TGCGCCAGCAGTGTAAGGGGGGAAAATGAGCAGTTCTTC.

The chain is built from TRBV7-2 and TRBJ2-7; 11 positions agree with TRBD1. J lost 4 bases, V lost 3 bases, and 5 bases had no gene match. The CDR3 extends over 15 amino acids. Germline lookup yields CDR1 SGHTA and CDR2 FQGNSA. CDR3 DNA sequence: TGTGCCAGCAGCTTGGGGACAGGGGGTTTTTACGAGCAGTACTTC. This gives the protein CASSLGTGGFYEQYF.

V and J are TRBV2 and TRBJ2-5, with unresolved D. CDR1 and CDR2 from the germline V gene are SNHLY and FYNNEI. The ends were cut back, 1 base at V and 0 bases at J, with 6 bases in the middle. This CDR3 region has 14 residues. CDR3 residues: CASSEVHNQETQYF. In DNA form, the CDR3 reads TGTGCCAGCAGTGAAGTGCACAACCAAGAGACCCAGTACTTC. Drawing the rest from reference TRBV2 and TRBJ2-5, the complete variable domain is EPEVTQTPSHQVTQMGQEVILRCVPISNHLYFYWYRQILGQKVEFLVSFYNNEISEKSEIFDDQFSVERPDGSNFTLKIRSTKLEDSAMYFCASSEVHNQETQYFGPGTRLLVL.

The chain couples TRBV6-1 to TRBJ2-7, with D tentatively TRBD2 (5 bases). The CDR3 spans 15 residues. V lost 2 bases and J lost 1, with 12 bases in between. Per the germline V gene, CDR1 is MNHNS and CDR2 is SASEGT. This chain's CDR3 is CASSESRTLSYEQYF. The CDR3 coding sequence is TGTGCCAGCAGTGAAAGCCGGACTCTTTCCTACGAGCAGTACTTC.

This chain uses TRBV10-2 with TRBJ2-4; 10 bases are a match to TRBD2. From germline, CDR1 is WSHSY and CDR2 SAAADI. CDR3 length equals 20 residues. With 0 bases clipped from V and 1 base from J, the junction kept 12 bases outside the gene matches. The CDR3 bases are TGCGCCAGCAGTGAGTCAGGTCAGCGGGAGGGCCTCGCGGCCAAAAACATTCAGTACTTC. Translated: CASSESGQREGLAAKNIQYF.

This chain connects TRBV7-7 to TRBJ2-1, with no clear D. This CDR3 comprises 13 residues. Germline V lookup: CDR1 SSHAT, CDR2 FNYEAQ (reference sequence). V was cut by 4 bases and J by 6 bases, with 10 bases left in between. This CDR3 reads CASSSTLGNEQFF. The CDR3 DNA follows: TGTGCCAGCAGCTCCACCTTAGGCAATGAGCAGTTCTTC.

The chain recombines TRBV2 with TRBJ2-7; D is uncertain. CDR3 length equals 15 residues. Trimming stripped 4 bases from V and 0 bases from J, with 13 bases between. Germline V gene data show CDR1 as SNHLY and CDR2 as FYNNEI. The CDR3 DNA sequence: TGTGCCAGCAGTGTTGGCAGGTCAAGCTCCTACGAGCAGTACTTC. Encoded protein: CASSVGRSSSYEQYF.

This chain links TRBV27 with TRBJ2-5, with TRBD1 identical over 9 bases. V lost 6 bases and J lost 5; bases outside the gene matches: 4. This CDR3 region has 13 residues. The germline CDR1 and CDR2 sequences are MNHEY and SMNVEV (reference sequence). The CDR3 reads CASRHRGLETQYF. The CDR3 region has the DNA TGTGCCAGCAGGCACAGGGGGCTTGAGACCCAGTACTTC.

The chain is built from TRBV4-1 and TRBJ2-2; the match to TRBD1 covers 10 bases. The CDR3 totals 15 residues. CDR1 and CDR2 (germline): MGHRA, YSYEKL. J was trimmed by 9 bases and V by 1 base; bases with no gene match: 5. The CDR3 loop is CASSQVDRGRRELFF. In nucleotides, the CDR3 is TGCGCCAGCAGCCAAGTTGACAGGGGGCGCCGGGAGCTGTTTTTT.

This rearrangement joins TRBV7-9 to TRBJ2-3, with 11 nucleotides matching TRBD1. The J segment lost 3 bases and the V segment lost 3 bases, leaving 5 bases of the junction unmatched. Per germline, CDR1 SEHNR and CDR2 FQNEAQ (reference sequence). CDR3 length: 16 residues. DNA for the CDR3: TGTGCCAGCAGCTTGCGGACAGGGGGCTTTACAGATACGCAGTATTTT. Translation: CASSLRTGGFTDTQYF.

V and J are TRBV9 and TRBJ2-1; tentatively, D is TRBD2 (7 bases). CDR1 is SGDLS, CDR2 YYNGEE, per germline. Trimming shortened V by 0 bases and J by 2 bases, and 9 bases separated the two germline ends. The CDR3 extends over 15 amino acids. CDR3 protein: CASSVEGGTYNEQFF. The DNA for the CDR3 is TGTGCCAGCAGCGTAGAGGGGGGGACCTACAATGAGCAGTTCTTC.

The rearrangement joins TRBV9 to TRBJ2-7; 11 bases are shared with TRBD1. The CDR3 has 13 amino acids. CDR1 SGDLS and CDR2 YYNGEE come from the germline V gene. V gave up 2 bases and J gave up 6 bases; unmatched junction bases: 1. The CDR3 loop reads CASSVDRGPEQYF. The DNA for the CDR3 is TGTGCCAGCAGCGTGGACAGGGGGCCCGAGCAGTACTTC.